The 9 T cell receptor beta chains in this list originate from one sample, sequenced in a study of STAT5B mutations in CD4+ large granular lymphocyte leukemia. Measured with immunoSEQ multiplex PCR; TCRdb has only the in-frame clones, and not every one. Here the sample spans roughly 48,000 clones, 55% to 75% being singletons. What was sequenced was CD4+ T cells from blood buffy coats. The receptor source for this set is a human donor in good health.

Only a few counts were recorded for this clone. The chain has TRBV2 and TRBJ1-5; 7 bases fit TRBD1. The length of the CDR3 is 15 residues. Per the germline V gene, CDR1 is SNHLY and CDR2 is FYNNEI. Trimming cost V 4 bases and J 4 bases; bases outside gene matches: 7. DNA for the CDR3: TGTGCCAGCAGTGGACAGGGAGGGGCAAATCAGCCCCAGCATTTT. The encoded protein is CASSGQGGANQPQHF.

This clone has just a few counts. This rearrangement joins TRBV19 to TRBJ1-2; 9 nucleotides match TRBD1. This CDR3 has 16 amino acids. V shed 7 bases and J 1 base; nucleotides not matched to a gene: 10. The V gene's germline CDR1 is LNHDA and CDR2 SQIVND (reference sequence). DNA for the CDR3: TGTGCCAGTACCTCCACGGGACAGGGAATTAACTATGGCTACACCTTC. Encoded protein: CASTSTGQGINYGYTF.

The chain is built from TRBV18 and TRBJ1-6; no clear D. Germline CDR1 and CDR2: KGHSH and LQKENI. V lost 3 bases to trimming and J lost 6 bases, with 12 bases between them. The CDR3 contains 15 residues. The CDR3: CASSPPGAPNSPLHF. In nucleotides, the CDR3 is TGTGCCAGCTCACCTCCGGGAGCCCCTAATTCACCCCTCCACTTT.

V usage is TRBV11-3 and J usage is TRBJ2-5; 10 bases map to TRBD1. This CDR3 has 14 amino acids. J was trimmed by 3 bases and V by 5 bases; bases with no gene match: 3. Germline lookup yields CDR1 SGHNT and CDR2 YENEEA. The CDR3, as DNA: TGTGCCAGCAGCCTGGGGACAGGGGAAGAGACCCAGTACTTC. This sequence encodes CASSLGTGEETQYF.

This clone appeared a few times. The V and J genes are TRBV2 and TRBJ1-6; TRBD1 might be the D (5 bases). Trimming removed 4 bases at V and 5 bases at J, with 12 bases between. The CDR3 totals 15 residues. Looked up from germline, CDR1 is SNHLY and CDR2 is FYNNEI. The CDR3: CASSAGIRDNSPLHF. The DNA of the CDR3 is TGTGCCAGCAGTGCAGGGATCCGCGATAATTCACCCCTCCACTTT.

The gene calls are TRBV18 and TRBJ2-7; 10 bases are shared with TRBD2. The CDR3 consists of 14 residues. Looked up from germline, CDR1 is KGHSH and CDR2 is LQKENI. The ends lost 5 bases at V and 6 bases at J; junction bases unmatched: 7. DNA of the CDR3: TGTGCCAGCTCAGCTACTAGCGGGGTAGGCGAGCAGTACGTC. This codes for CASSATSGVGEQYV.

This clone was detected only once. V usage is TRBV2 and J usage is TRBJ1-5; D possibly corresponds to TRBD1 (5 bases). CDR1 is SNHLY, CDR2 FYNNEI, per germline. The CDR3 consists of 14 residues. V was pared by 1 base and J by 6 bases, with 10 bases between. CDR3 DNA sequence: TGTGCCAGCAGTGAAGGGCAGGGAAGTCAGCCCCAGCATTTT. Its protein product is CASSEGQGSQPQHF.

The chain is built from TRBV5-1 and TRBJ1-4, with 7 bases fitting TRBD1. CDR1 and CDR2 from the germline V gene are SGHRS and YFSETQ. J lost 6 bases, V lost 4 bases, and 9 bases had no gene match. The CDR3 loop spans 15 amino acids. CDR3 nucleotides: TGCGCCAGCAGCAACCCGACAGGGTTGGATGAAAAACTGTTTTTT. Translation gives CASSNPTGLDEKLFF.

V gene TRBV19 combines with J gene TRBJ1-1, with TRBD1 matching over 8 bases. In germline, CDR1 is LNHDA, CDR2 SQIVND (reference sequence). The CDR3 spans 13 residues. Losses at the gene ends were 3 bases for V and 5 bases for J; bases not matched to a gene: 2. CDR3 protein: CASSMTGDTEAFF. Here the CDR3 DNA reads TGTGCCAGTAGTATGACAGGGGATACTGAAGCTTTCTTT.